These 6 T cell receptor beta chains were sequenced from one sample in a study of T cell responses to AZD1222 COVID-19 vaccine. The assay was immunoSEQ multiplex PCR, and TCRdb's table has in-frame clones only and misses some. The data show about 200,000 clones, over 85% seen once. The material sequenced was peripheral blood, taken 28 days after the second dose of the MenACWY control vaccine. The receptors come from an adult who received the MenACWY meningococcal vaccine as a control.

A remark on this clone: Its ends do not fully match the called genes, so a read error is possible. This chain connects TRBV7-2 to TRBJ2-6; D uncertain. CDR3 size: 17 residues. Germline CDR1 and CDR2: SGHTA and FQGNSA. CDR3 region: CASSLYVRNSEANVLTF. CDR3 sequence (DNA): TGTGCCAGCAGCTTGTACGTGAGAAACTCTGAGGCCAACGTCCTGACTTTC.

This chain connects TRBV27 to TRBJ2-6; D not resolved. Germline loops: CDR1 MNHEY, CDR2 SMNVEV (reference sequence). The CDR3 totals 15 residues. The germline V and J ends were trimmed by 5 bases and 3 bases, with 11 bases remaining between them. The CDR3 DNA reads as TGTGCCAGCAGTCCCACAGATGGTGGGGCCAACGTCCTGACTTTC. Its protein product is CASSPTDGGANVLTF.

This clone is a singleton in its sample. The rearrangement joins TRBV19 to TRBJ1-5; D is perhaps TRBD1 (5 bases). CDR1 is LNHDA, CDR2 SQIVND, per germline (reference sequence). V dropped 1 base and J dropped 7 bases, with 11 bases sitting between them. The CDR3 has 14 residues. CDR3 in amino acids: CASSIARVGQPQHF. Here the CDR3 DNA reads TGTGCCAGTAGTATAGCCAGGGTAGGCCAGCCCCAGCATTTT.

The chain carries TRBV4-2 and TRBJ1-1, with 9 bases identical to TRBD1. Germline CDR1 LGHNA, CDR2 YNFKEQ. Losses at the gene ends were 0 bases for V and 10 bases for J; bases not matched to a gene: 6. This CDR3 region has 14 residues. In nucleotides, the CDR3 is TGTGCCAGCAGCCAAGATCCGGGGGGACAGGGAGCTTTCTTT. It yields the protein CASSQDPGGQGAFF.

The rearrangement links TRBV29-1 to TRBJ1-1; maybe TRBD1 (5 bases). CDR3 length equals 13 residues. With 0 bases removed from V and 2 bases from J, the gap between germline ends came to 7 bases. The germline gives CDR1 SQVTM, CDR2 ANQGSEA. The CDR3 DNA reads TGCAGCGTTGAAGAGCAGGGCAACACTGAAGCTTTCTTT. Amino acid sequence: CSVEEQGNTEAFF.

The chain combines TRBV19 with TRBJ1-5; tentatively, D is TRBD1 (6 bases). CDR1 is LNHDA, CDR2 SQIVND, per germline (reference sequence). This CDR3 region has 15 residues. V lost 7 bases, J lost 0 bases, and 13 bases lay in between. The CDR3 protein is CASTETGDSNQPQHF. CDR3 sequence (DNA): TGTGCCAGTACCGAGACAGGAGATAGCAATCAGCCCCAGCATTTT.